This TCR beta chain was identified in a study of PD-1 blockade in classical Hodgkin lymphoma. On this clone: Its target is unknown.

In germline, CDR1 is SQVTM, CDR2 ANQGSEA. This CDR3 region has 15 residues. J lost 2 bases, V lost 4 bases, and 7 bases had no gene match. Findings and caveats of the study: Why repertoires differed is undefined; disease activity or prior therapy possibly contributed. Reported findings placed baseline TCR diversity lower in newly diagnosed patients (compared with healthy donors). A significant rise in TCR diversity by C4D1 was seen for CD4+ but not CD8+ cells. Complete responders' diversity at baseline resembled that of newly diagnosed patients.

The protocol was immunoSEQ multiplex PCR, while the TCRdb copy is restricted to in-frame clones and leaves out a portion. The sample contains 6,000 to 9,500 clones, approximately 80% of which appear only once. Time point: cycle 4 day 1 (C4D1), after 5 to 7 weeks of nivolumab. Each patient relapsed following autologous stem cell transplantation, and prior brentuximab vedotin exposure differed. PBMCs were thawed, and CD8+ T cells were then isolated from them by magnetic negative selection. Material: CD8+ T cells from blood, obtained before the fourth cycle of nivolumab. The chain has TRBV29-1 and TRBJ2-3; 9 bases are shared with TRBD2. The receptor comes from a human donor with classical Hodgkin lymphoma. CDR3 in DNA: TGCAGCGTTGCGTTGGCTAGCGGGATCACAGATACGCAGTATTTT. Amino acids: CSVALASGITDTQYF.